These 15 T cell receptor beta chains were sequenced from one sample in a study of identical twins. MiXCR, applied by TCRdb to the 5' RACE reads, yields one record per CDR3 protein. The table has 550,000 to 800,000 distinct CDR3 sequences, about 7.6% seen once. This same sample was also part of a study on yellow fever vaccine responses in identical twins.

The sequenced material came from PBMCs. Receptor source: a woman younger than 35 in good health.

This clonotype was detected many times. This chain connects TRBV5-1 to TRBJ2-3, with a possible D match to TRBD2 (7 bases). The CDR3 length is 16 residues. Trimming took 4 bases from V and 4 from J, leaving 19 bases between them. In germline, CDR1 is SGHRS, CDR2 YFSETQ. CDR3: CASSPSTLGGPDTQYF. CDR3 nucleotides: TGCGCCAGCAGCCCATCTACCCTGGGGGGGCCAGATACGCAGTATTTT.

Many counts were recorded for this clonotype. The CDR3 loop is CASSRRGDQPQHF. CDR3 in DNA: TGTGCCAGCAGTCGCAGGGGTGATCAGCCCCAGCATTTT. This chain joins TRBV12-3 or TRBV12-4 and TRBJ1-5; D might be TRBD1 (6 bases). Trimming left V 5 bases short and J 5 bases short, with 10 bases between. The CDR3 spans 13 residues.

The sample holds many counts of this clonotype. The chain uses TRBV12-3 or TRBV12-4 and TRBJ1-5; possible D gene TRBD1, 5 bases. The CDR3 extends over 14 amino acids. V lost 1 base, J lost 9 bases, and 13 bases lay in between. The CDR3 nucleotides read TGTGCCAGCAGTTTAGGACAGTCCTATGGGCCCCAGCATTTT. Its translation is CASSLGQSYGPQHF.

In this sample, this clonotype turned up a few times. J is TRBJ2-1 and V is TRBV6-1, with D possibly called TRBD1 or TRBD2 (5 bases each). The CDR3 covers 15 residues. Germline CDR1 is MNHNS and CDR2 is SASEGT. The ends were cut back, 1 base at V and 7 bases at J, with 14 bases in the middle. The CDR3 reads CASSEVSGSLNEQFF. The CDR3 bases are TGTGCCAGCAGTGAAGTTTCAGGGAGTCTGAATGAGCAGTTCTTC.

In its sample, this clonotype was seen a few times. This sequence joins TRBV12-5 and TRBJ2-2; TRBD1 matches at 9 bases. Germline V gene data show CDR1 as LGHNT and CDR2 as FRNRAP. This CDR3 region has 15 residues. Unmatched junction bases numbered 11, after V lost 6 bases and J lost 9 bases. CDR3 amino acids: CASGLRDRVWWELFF. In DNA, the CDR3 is TGTGCTAGTGGGCTCCGGGACAGGGTGTGGTGGGAGCTGTTTTTT.

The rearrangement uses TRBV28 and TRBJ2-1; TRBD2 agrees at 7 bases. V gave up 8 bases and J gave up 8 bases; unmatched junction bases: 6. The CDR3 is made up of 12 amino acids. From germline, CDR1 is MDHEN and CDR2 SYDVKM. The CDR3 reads CASLGLVDEQFF. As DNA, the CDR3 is TGTGCCAGCCTCGGACTAGTGGATGAGCAGTTCTTC.

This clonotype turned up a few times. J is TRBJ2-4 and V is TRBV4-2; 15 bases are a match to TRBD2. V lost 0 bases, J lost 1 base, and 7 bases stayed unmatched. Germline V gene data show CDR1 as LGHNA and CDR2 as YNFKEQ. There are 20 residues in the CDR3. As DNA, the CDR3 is TGTGCCAGCAGCCAAGAGATGGGACTAGCGGGAGGTATTGCCAAAAACATTCAGTACTTC. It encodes CASSQEMGLAGGIAKNIQYF.

The CDR3 DNA sequence: TGTGCCAGCAGCCCTTTTGGGCGAGATACGCAGTATTTT. This sequence encodes CASSPFGRDTQYF. The J gene is TRBJ2-3, the V gene TRBV6-6; D not certain. The CDR3 consists of 13 residues. Germline assignment: CDR1 MNHNY and CDR2 SVGAGI (reference sequence). The germline V and J ends were trimmed by 6 bases and 5 bases, with 12 bases remaining between them.

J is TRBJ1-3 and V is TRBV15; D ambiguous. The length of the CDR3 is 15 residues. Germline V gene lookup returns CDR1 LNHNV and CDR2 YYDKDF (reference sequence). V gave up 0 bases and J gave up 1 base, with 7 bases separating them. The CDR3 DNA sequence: TGTGCCACCAGCAGAGATCCAGAGTCTGGAAACACCATATATTTT. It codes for CATSRDPESGNTIYF.

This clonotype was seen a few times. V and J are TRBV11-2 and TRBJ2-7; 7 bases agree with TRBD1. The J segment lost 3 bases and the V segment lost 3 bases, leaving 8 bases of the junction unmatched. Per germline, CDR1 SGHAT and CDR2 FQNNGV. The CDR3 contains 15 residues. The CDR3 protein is CASSFTGTENYEQYV. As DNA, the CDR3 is TGTGCCAGCAGCTTCACCGGGACAGAGAACTACGAGCAGTACGTC.

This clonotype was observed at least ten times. The chain's CDR3 is CASRPGLLKKETQYF. In nucleotides, the CDR3 is TGTGCCAGCAGACCGGGACTCCTAAAAAAAGAGACCCAGTACTTC. V usage is TRBV6-1 and J usage is TRBJ2-5; a possible D gene is TRBD2 (6 bases). The CDR3 totals 15 residues. CDR1 and CDR2 (germline): MNHNS, SASEGT. V lost 6 bases, J lost 3 bases, and 17 bases lay in between.

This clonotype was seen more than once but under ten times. CDR3 residues: CSARELQVPHEQYF. The CDR3 coding sequence is TGCAGTGCTAGAGAATTACAGGTTCCCCACGAGCAGTACTTC. The chain has TRBV20-1 and TRBJ2-7; weak D call: TRBD1 (5 bases). Germline-derived CDR1 and CDR2 are DFQATT and SNEGSKA (reference sequence). This CDR3 spans 14 amino acids. V gave up 0 bases and J gave up 5 bases, with 14 bases separating them.

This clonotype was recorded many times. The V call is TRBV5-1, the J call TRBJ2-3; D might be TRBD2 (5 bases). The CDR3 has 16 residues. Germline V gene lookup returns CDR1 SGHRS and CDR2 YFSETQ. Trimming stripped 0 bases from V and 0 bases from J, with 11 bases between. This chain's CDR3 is CASSLVGGPSTDTQYF. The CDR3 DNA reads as TGCGCCAGCAGCTTGGTTGGCGGGCCTAGCACAGATACGCAGTATTTT.

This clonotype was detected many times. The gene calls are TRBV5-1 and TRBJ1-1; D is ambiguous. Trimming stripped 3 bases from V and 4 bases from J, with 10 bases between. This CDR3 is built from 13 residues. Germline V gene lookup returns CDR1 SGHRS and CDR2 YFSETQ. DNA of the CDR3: TGCGCCAGCAGCTCTGATGTATTCACTGAAGCTTTCTTT. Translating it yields CASSSDVFTEAFF.

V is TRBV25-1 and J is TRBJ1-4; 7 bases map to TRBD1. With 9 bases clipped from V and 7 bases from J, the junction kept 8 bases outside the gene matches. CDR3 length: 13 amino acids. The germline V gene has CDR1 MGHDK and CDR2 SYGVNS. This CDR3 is CASQDRDGEKLFF. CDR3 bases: TGTGCCAGTCAAGACAGGGACGGTGAAAAACTGTTTTTT.